Below, 29 T cell receptor beta chains from the same sample are listed, as sequenced in a study of shared clonotypes between healthy human individuals. CD8 cells classed as naive were CD45RO-negative and positively selected for CCR7, excluding terminally differentiated effector memory CD45RA+ cells. Libraries were prepared by immunoSEQ multiplex PCR; TCRdb keeps only in-frame clonotypes and omits some of them. The sample lists roughly 2.1 million clones; 90% to 95% were seen once. The material sequenced was naive CD8+ T cells from PBMCs. Receptors originate from a man between 18 and 35 years old in good health. Some clones in this sample may be carry-over from other donors' samples.

CDR3 region: CSIGDNQPQHF. In nucleotides, the CDR3 is TGTTCTATAGGAGACAATCAGCCCCAGCATTTT. V is TRBV28 and J is TRBJ1-5; D call uncertain. The CDR3 is 11 amino acids. Germline lookup yields CDR1 MDHEN and CDR2 SYDVKM.

A remark on this clone: Relative to the germline gene, one junction end is altered; a read error may explain this. The chain carries TRBV7-9 and TRBJ2-3; TRBD2 matches at 10 bases. The germline V gene has CDR1 SEHNR and CDR2 FQNEAQ (reference sequence). The CDR3 has 16 amino acids. CDR3 nucleotide sequence: TGTGCCAGCAACTTAGAGACTAGCGGGTTCCCAGATACGCAGTATTTT. It codes for CASNLETSGFPDTQYF.

The chain joins TRBV10-1 to TRBJ1-4, with a tentative D call TRBD1 (5 bases). The V and J ends lost 3 bases and 0 bases respectively, with 8 bases between them. In germline, CDR1 is WNHNN, CDR2 SYGVQD (reference sequence). This CDR3 comprises 15 residues. CDR3 in amino acids: CASSEGVATNEKLFF. As DNA, the CDR3 is TGCGCCAGCAGTGAAGGGGTCGCAACTAATGAAAAACTGTTTTTT.

A few counts support this clone. This chain connects TRBV5-6 to TRBJ1-2; D is undetermined. In germline, CDR1 is SGHDT, CDR2 YYEEEE. V dropped 0 bases and J dropped 6 bases, with 12 bases sitting between them. The CDR3 has 14 residues. CDR3 coding DNA: TGTGCCAGCAGCTTGGTCGGGGTAACGGATGGCTACACCTTC. Protein sequence: CASSLVGVTDGYTF.

This clone was recorded once. The chain recombines TRBV14 with TRBJ2-3; D gene uncertain. Germline values: CDR1 SGHDN, CDR2 FVKESK. V lost 7 bases to trimming and J lost 0 bases, with 11 bases between them. This CDR3 is built from 14 residues. As DNA, the CDR3 is TGTGCCAGCAAGATGACTGCTAGCACAGATACGCAGTATTTT. Translation: CASKMTASTDTQYF.

The gene calls are TRBV7-9 and TRBJ2-5; D tentatively fits TRBD1 or TRBD2 (5 bases each). Per germline, CDR1 SEHNR and CDR2 FQNEAQ (reference sequence). The ends were cut back, 2 bases at V and 5 bases at J, with 18 bases in the middle. The CDR3 has 16 amino acids. CDR3 DNA: TGTGCCAGCAGCTTAAATTTGGGGGAGTGGTCGGAGACCCAGTACTTC. Its translation: CASSLNLGEWSETQYF.

For this clone: The same CDR3 is also encoded by other DNA sequences in this sample. The CDR3 DNA sequence: TGTGCCATCAGGGACAGCCACTACGAGCAGTACTTC. Translating gives CAIRDSHYEQYF. V and J are TRBV10-3 and TRBJ2-7, with D perhaps matching TRBD1 (6 bases). This CDR3 comprises 12 residues. The ends were cut back, 6 bases at V and 3 bases at J, with 9 bases in the middle. Germline V CDR1 and CDR2: ENHRY, SYGVKD.

V gene TRBV13 combines with J gene TRBJ1-1; a weak D match, TRBD1 (5 bases). There are 15 residues in the CDR3. V shed 4 bases and J shed 4 bases, with 16 bases lying between them. The V gene's germline CDR1 is PRHDT and CDR2 FYEKMQ (reference sequence). The CDR3 DNA follows: TGTGCCAGCAGCTCCCGACAGCGCGGGGGCACTGAAGCTTTCTTT. Its translation is CASSSRQRGGTEAFF.

The chain couples TRBV6-1 to TRBJ2-1; D may be TRBD1 (6 bases). There are 14 residues in the CDR3. Trimming stripped 6 bases from V and 2 bases from J, with 11 bases between. CDR1 MNHNS and CDR2 SASEGT come from the germline V gene. The CDR3 is CASSGTRTYNEQFF. The CDR3 nucleotides read TGTGCCAGCAGCGGGACACGGACCTACAATGAGCAGTTCTTC.

This CDR3 reads CASSRQGALNEQFF. In nucleotides, the CDR3 is TGTGCCAGCAGCAGACAGGGGGCCCTCAATGAGCAGTTCTTC. The chain recombines TRBV5-5 with TRBJ2-1, with 10 bases aligning to TRBD1. J lost 6 bases, V lost 4 bases, and 4 bases had no gene match. Per germline, CDR1 SGHKS and CDR2 YYEKEE (reference sequence). The CDR3 runs to 14 residues. Full variable domain (outside the CDR3, taken from reference TRBV5-5 and TRBJ2-1): DAGVTQSPTHLIKTRGQQVTLRCSPISGHKSVSWYQQVLGQGPQFIFQYYEKEERGRGNFPDRFSARQFPNYSSELNVNALLLGDSALYLCASSRQGALNEQFFGPGTRLTVL.

The V call is TRBV7-9, the J call TRBJ1-3; D ambiguous. CDR1 and CDR2 from the germline V gene are SEHNR and FQNEAQ (reference sequence). V gave up 5 bases and J gave up 0 bases, with 8 bases separating them. The CDR3 extends over 14 amino acids. CDR3 coding DNA: TGTGCCAGCAGCCAGCTGAGCTCTGGAAACACCATATATTTT. Encoded protein: CASSQLSSGNTIYF.

This clone has only a few counts. The V gene is TRBV6-6, the J gene TRBJ1-5; 10 bases match TRBD1. The CDR3 is made up of 15 amino acids. Germline CDR1 reads MNHNY; CDR2 reads SVGAGI (reference sequence). Trimming at V came to 6 bases and at J to 3 bases, leaving 5 bases not matched to a gene. This CDR3 is CASSRDRGNNQPQHF. DNA for the CDR3: TGTGCCAGCAGCCGGGACAGGGGCAACAATCAGCCCCAGCATTTT.

The chain carries TRBV28 and TRBJ2-7; D possibly matches TRBD1 or TRBD2 (5 bases each). CDR3 length: 15 residues. Between the trimmed V and J ends, which lost 4 bases and 4 bases, there was a span of 17 bases. Germline-derived CDR1 and CDR2 are MDHEN and SYDVKM. This CDR3 reads CASSSLRQRGYEQYF. The CDR3 bases are TGTGCCAGCAGTTCCCTGAGACAGAGGGGATACGAGCAGTACTTC.

CDR3 coding DNA: TGTGCCAGCAGCCGGTGGGGGGAGAACAATCAGCCCCAGCATTTT. It encodes CASSRWGENNQPQHF. The J gene is TRBJ1-5, the V gene TRBV7-8; D is possibly TRBD1 (5 bases). This CDR3 region has 15 residues. In germline, CDR1 is SGHVS, CDR2 FQNEAQ. Deletions cut 5 bases from V and 3 bases from J, with 14 bases between.

The chain uses TRBV4-1 and TRBJ2-1, with 12 bases matching TRBD2. CDR3 length: 18 residues. V trimming: 1 base; J trimming: 7 bases; junction bases outside the gene matches: 11. Germline V gene lookup returns CDR1 MGHRA and CDR2 YSYEKL. The CDR3 spells CASSQVTLAGGRENEQFF. CDR3 nucleotides: TGCGCCAGCAGCCAAGTAACCCTAGCGGGAGGGCGGGAGAATGAGCAGTTCTTC.

The V call is TRBV10-2, the J call TRBJ2-7; TRBD2 aligns across 11 bases. The junction had 1 base not matched to a gene; V was cut back by 2 bases and J by 1 base. This CDR3 contains 15 residues. Germline lookup yields CDR1 WSHSY and CDR2 SAAADI. The CDR3 DNA is TGCGCCAGCAGTGAGAGGACTAGCGGGTCCTACGAGCAGTACTTC. It is translated as CASSERTSGSYEQYF.

V gene TRBV27 combines with J gene TRBJ2-7; the D gene is possibly TRBD2 (6 bases). Deletions cut 0 bases from V and 9 bases from J, with 12 bases between. This CDR3 is built from 13 residues. CDR1 is MNHEY and CDR2 is SMNVEV in the germline V gene (reference sequence). CDR3: CASSLSLGGGQYF. The CDR3 bases are TGTGCCAGCAGTTTATCGTTGGGGGGAGGGCAGTACTTC.

The DNA for the CDR3 is TGTGCCAGCAGGGAGCCCGGGGGGACTCCTTCTGCGGGGGGCTACGAGCAGTACTTC. Translated: CASREPGGTPSAGGYEQYF. The rearrangement links TRBV2 to TRBJ2-7, with 8 bases lining up with TRBD2. Germline CDR1 and CDR2: SNHLY and FYNNEI. The CDR3 spans 19 residues. V gave up 6 bases and J gave up 3 bases; unmatched junction bases: 22.

The chain couples TRBV27 to TRBJ1-1; 8 bases map to TRBD1. The CDR3 sequence is 16 residues long. Looked up from germline, CDR1 is MNHEY and CDR2 is SMNVEV (reference sequence). V lost 8 bases to trimming and J lost 1 base; unmatched junction nucleotides: 12. The CDR3 DNA follows: TGTGCCAGCGGAGACAGGGGCCCCTTAACGAACACTGAAGCTTTCTTT. Amino acid sequence: CASGDRGPLTNTEAFF.

The genes are TRBV28 and TRBJ2-1, with no clear D. CDR1 is MDHEN, CDR2 SYDVKM, per germline. The V and J ends lost 6 bases and 3 bases respectively, with 9 bases between them. The CDR3 sequence is 13 residues long. CDR3 sequence (DNA): TGTGCCAGCAGCCTCACTTACTACAATGAGCAGTTCTTC. It codes for CASSLTYYNEQFF.

The V gene is TRBV7-9, the J gene TRBJ1-1, with a tentative D call TRBD1 (6 bases). The germline gives CDR1 SEHNR, CDR2 FQNEAQ (reference sequence). Trimming cost V 5 bases and J 1 base, with 20 bases left between them. This CDR3 comprises 17 residues. The CDR3 spells CASSGGTDGRGNTEAFF. CDR3 bases: TGTGCCAGCAGCGGGGGCACAGACGGGAGGGGGAACACTGAAGCTTTCTTT.

V and J are TRBV28 and TRBJ2-5; 8 nucleotides align to TRBD1. The CDR3 is made up of 16 amino acids. After removal of 3 bases from V and 4 bases from J, the junction contained 10 bases not matched to a gene. Germline CDR1 reads MDHEN; CDR2 reads SYDVKM. CDR3 loop: CASSFLPGQGGETQYF. CDR3 coding DNA: TGTGCCAGCAGTTTTCTTCCCGGACAGGGTGGAGAGACCCAGTACTTC.

This clone was counted once. This CDR3 is also generated by other DNA sequences in the sample. The rearrangement links TRBV9 to TRBJ2-7; D call uncertain. The germline V and J ends were trimmed by 0 bases and 3 bases, with 10 bases remaining between them. The CDR3 loop spans 14 amino acids. Germline V lookup: CDR1 SGDLS, CDR2 YYNGEE. In DNA form, the CDR3 reads TGTGCCAGCAGCGTAGGCGCCTCCAACTACGAGCAGTACTTC. Residues: CASSVGASNYEQYF.

The chain couples TRBV7-9 to TRBJ2-4; TRBD1 agrees at 7 bases. The length of the CDR3 is 12 residues. CDR1 is SEHNR and CDR2 is FQNEAQ in the germline V gene (reference sequence). V was clipped by 4 bases and J by 12 bases; unmatched bases: 6. CDR3 region: CASSYTGATQYF. In DNA, the CDR3 is TGTGCCAGCAGCTATACAGGGGCTACTCAGTACTTC.

The chain uses TRBV5-5 and TRBJ2-1, with 8 nucleotides matching TRBD2. This CDR3 spans 15 amino acids. Losses at the gene ends were 3 bases for V and 4 bases for J; bases not matched to a gene: 6. Germline CDR1 reads SGHKS; CDR2 reads YYEKEE (reference sequence). The CDR3 here is CASSSRLALYNEQFF. The CDR3 DNA reads as TGTGCCAGCAGCTCTAGACTAGCGCTGTACAATGAGCAGTTCTTC.

The CDR3: CASTMTGTFGNEQFF. DNA of the CDR3: TGTGCCAGTACCATGACCGGGACCTTCGGCAATGAGCAGTTCTTC. This chain connects TRBV19 to TRBJ2-1; D is possibly TRBD1 or TRBD2 (5 bases each). Germline V lookup: CDR1 LNHDA, CDR2 SQIVND (reference sequence). Trimming stripped 7 bases from V and 6 bases from J, with 19 bases between. CDR3 size: 15 residues.

This clone was counted a single time. At one end, the junction sequence differs from germline, possibly due to a read error. The rearrangement links TRBV28 to TRBJ1-4; D perhaps matches TRBD1 (5 bases). This CDR3 is built from 16 residues. Germline loops: CDR1 MDHEN, CDR2 SYDVKM. The CDR3 DNA follows: TGTGCCAGCAGTTTCGAAGGGGAGGCTTGGGTTGAAAGACTGTTTTTT. This codes for CASSFEGEAWVERLFF.

The chain links TRBV6-1 to TRBJ2-7, with 10 positions matching TRBD2. The ends lost 6 bases at V and 2 bases at J; junction bases unmatched: 7. This CDR3 is built from 15 residues. The germline CDR1 and CDR2 sequences are MNHNS and SASEGT. The CDR3 DNA reads TGTGCCAGCAGGGACCTCCTAGCGGGGGCCTACGAGCAGTACTTC. This encodes CASRDLLAGAYEQYF.

Only a few counts were recorded for this clone. This sequence joins TRBV19 and TRBJ1-1, with D possibly being TRBD1 (6 bases). The length of the CDR3 is 12 residues. Germline values: CDR1 LNHDA, CDR2 SQIVND (reference sequence). V was shortened by 4 bases and J by 6 bases, with 9 bases between the two germline ends. In nucleotides, the CDR3 is TGTGCCAGTAGTACACAGGGTCCTGAAGCTTTCTTT. As protein: CASSTQGPEAFF.